This T cell receptor (beta chain) was identified in a study of blood T cell repertoires in COVID-19. Overall study: The origin of the acute and convalescent COVID-19 samples was the United States, Italy and Spain. Sources were T cells, B-cell-depleted T cells, or PBMCs; the material itself was cDNA or gDNA.

Authors' processing steps: Nucleated cell counts were estimated from reference gene primer amplification. Method: immunoSEQ multiplex PCR; TCRdb's copy keeps in-frame clones and lacks some. V and J calls and clone size follow that table, whereas D and trimming were derived from the DNA. The sample gives 150,000 to 180,000 clones, around 84% of which show up once; roughly 9.8% is in the top ten. The CDR3 totals 14 residues. Trimming took off 5 bases at V and 1 base at J, with 9 bases between the two ends. Germline V gene data show CDR1 as SGHAT and CDR2 as FQNNGV. This clone was picked up many times. Sequenced: peripheral blood. The rearrangement uses TRBV11-2 and TRBJ1-3, with TRBD1 as a possible D gene (6 bases). The TCR was taken from a woman in her 50s with acute or convalescent COVID-19. CDR3 in DNA: TGTGCCAGCAGCACACAGGGATCTGGAAACACCATATATTTT. Encoded protein: CASSTQGSGNTIYF.